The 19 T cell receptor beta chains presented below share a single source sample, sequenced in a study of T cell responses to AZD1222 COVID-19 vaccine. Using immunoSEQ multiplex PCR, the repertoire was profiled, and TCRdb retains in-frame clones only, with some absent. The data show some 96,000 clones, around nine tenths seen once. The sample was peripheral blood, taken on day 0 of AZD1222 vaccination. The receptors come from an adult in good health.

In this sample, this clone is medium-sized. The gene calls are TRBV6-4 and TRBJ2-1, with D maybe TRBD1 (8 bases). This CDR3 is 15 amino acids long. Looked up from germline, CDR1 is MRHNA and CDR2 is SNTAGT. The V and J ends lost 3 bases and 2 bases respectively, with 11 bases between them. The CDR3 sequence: CASSEQGGAYNEQFF. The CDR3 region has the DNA TGTGCCAGCAGTGAACAGGGGGGGGCCTACAATGAGCAGTTCTTC.

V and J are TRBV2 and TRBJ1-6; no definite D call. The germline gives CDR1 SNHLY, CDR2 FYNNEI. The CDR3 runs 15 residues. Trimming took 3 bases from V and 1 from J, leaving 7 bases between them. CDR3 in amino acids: CASSDGISYNSPLHF. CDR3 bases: TGTGCCAGCAGTGATGGAATTTCCTATAATTCACCCCTCCACTTT.

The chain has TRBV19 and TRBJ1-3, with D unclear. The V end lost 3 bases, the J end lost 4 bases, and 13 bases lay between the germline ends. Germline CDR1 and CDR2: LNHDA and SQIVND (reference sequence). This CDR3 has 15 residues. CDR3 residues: CASSISGGRGNTIYF. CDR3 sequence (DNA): TGTGCCAGTAGTATTTCGGGAGGTCGGGGAAACACCATATATTTT.

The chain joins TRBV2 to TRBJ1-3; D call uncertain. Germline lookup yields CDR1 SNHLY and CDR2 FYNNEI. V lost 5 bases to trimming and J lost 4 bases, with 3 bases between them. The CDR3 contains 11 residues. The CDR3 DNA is TGTGCCAGCAGTCCCGGAAACACCATATATTTT. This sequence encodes CASSPGNTIYF. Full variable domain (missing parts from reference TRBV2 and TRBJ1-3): EPEVTQTPSHQVTQMGQEVILRCVPISNHLYFYWYRQILGQKVEFLVSFYNNEISEKSEIFDDQFSVERPDGSNFTLKIRSTKLEDSAMYFCASSPGNTIYFGEGSWLTVV.

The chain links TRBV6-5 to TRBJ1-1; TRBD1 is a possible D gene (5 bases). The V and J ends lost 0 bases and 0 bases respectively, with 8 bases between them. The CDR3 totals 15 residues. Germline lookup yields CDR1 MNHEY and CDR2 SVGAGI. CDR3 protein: CASSYSTGLNTEAFF. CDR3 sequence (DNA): TGTGCCAGCAGTTACTCAACAGGCCTGAACACTGAAGCTTTCTTT.

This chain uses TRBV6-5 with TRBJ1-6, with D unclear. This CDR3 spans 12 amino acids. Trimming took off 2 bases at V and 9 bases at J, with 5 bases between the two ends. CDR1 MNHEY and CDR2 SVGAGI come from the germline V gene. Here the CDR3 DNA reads TGTGCCAGCAGTTACGGGTTTTCACCCCTCCACTTT. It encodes CASSYGFSPLHF.

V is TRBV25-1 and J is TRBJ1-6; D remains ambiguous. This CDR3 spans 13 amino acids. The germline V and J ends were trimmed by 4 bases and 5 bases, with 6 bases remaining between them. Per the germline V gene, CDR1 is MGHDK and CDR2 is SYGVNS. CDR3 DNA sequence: TGTGCCAGCAGTGCGCCGAATAATTCACCCCTCCACTTT. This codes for CASSAPNNSPLHF.

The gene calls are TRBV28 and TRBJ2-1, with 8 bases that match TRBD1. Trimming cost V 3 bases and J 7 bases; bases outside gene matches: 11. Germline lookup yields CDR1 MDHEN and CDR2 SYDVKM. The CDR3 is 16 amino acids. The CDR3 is CASSFYGQGGWNEQFF. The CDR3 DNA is TGTGCCAGCAGTTTCTACGGACAGGGCGGATGGAATGAGCAGTTCTTC.

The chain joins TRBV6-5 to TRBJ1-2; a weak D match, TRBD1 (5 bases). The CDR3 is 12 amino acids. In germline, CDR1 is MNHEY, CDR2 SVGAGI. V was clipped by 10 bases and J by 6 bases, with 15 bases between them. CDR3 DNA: TGTGCCACCGTGGGACGCCCGAATGGCTACACCTTC. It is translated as CATVGRPNGYTF.

CDR3 bases: TGCAGCGCGACAGAGAACAATAGCAATCAGCCCCAGCATTTT. It yields the protein CSATENNSNQPQHF. The chain carries TRBV29-1 and TRBJ1-5; TRBD1 is a possible D gene (5 bases). There are 14 residues in the CDR3. Germline-derived CDR1 and CDR2 are SQVTM and ANQGSEA. Trimming cost V 7 bases and J 0 bases, with 13 bases left between them. The full variable domain, completed using reference TRBV29-1 and TRBJ1-5, is SAVISQKPSRDICQRGTSLTIQCQVDSQVTMMFWYRQQPGQSLTLIATANQGSEATYESGFVIDKFPISRPNLTFSTLTVSNMSPEDSSIYLCSATENNSNQPQHFGDGTRLSIL.

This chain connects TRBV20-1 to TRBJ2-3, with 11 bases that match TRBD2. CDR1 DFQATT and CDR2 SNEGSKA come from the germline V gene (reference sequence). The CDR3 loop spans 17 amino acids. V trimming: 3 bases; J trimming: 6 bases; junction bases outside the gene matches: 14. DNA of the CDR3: TGCAGTGCTAGTTGGGCTAGCGGGGGGCTGGAGTTGGATACGCAGTATTTT. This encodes CSASWASGGLELDTQYF.

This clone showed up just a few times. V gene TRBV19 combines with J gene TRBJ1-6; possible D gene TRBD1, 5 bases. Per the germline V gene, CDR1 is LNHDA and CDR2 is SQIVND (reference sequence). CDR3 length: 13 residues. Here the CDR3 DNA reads TGTGCTGGGGCCCGGGAGAGAGGTTCACCCCTCCACTTT. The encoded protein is CAGARERGSPLHF.

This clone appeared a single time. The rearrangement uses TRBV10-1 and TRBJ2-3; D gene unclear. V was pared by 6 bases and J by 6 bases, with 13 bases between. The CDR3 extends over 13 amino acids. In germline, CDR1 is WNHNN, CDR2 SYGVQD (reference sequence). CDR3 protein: CASRATRYDTQYF. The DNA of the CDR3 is TGCGCCAGCAGGGCGACGAGGTATGATACGCAGTATTTT.

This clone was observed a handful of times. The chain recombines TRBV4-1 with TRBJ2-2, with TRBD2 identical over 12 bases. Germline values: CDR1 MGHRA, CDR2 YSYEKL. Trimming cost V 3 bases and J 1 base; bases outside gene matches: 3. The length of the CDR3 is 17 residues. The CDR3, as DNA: TGCGCCAGCAGCCAGGAGACTAGCGGGGGGAACACCGGGGAGCTGTTTTTT. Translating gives CASSQETSGGNTGELFF.

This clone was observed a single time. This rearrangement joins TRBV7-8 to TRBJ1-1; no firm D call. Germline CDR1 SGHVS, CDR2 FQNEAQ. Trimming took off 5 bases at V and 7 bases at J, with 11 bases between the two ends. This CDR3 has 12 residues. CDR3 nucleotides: TGTGCCAGCAGCCTCGATTTGGGTGAAGCTTTCTTT. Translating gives CASSLDLGEAFF. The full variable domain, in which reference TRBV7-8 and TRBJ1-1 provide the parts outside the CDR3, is GAGVSQSPRYKVAKRGQDVALRCDPISGHVSLFWYQQALGQGPEFLTYFQNEAQLDKSGLPSDRFFAERPEGSVSTLKIQRTQQEDSAVYLCASSLDLGEAFFGQGTRLTVV.

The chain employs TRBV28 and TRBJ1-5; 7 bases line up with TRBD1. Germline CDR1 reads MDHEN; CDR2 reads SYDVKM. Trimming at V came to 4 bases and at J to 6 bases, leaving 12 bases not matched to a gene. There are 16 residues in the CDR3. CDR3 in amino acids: CASSSTGTVGSQPQHF. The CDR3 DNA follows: TGTGCCAGCAGTTCCACCGGGACAGTTGGGTCTCAGCCCCAGCATTTT.

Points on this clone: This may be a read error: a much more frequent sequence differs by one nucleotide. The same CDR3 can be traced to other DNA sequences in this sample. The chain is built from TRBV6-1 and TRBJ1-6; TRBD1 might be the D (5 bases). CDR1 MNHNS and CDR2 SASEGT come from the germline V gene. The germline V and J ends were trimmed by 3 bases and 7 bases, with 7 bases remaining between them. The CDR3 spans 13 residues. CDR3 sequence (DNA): TGTGCCAGCAGTGACAGGGACAATTCACCCCTCCACTTT. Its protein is CASSDRDNSPLHF.

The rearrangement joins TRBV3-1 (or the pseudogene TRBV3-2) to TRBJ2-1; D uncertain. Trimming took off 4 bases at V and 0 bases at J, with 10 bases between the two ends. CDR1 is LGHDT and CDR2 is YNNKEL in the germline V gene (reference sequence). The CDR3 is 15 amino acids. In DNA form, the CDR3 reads TGTGCCAGCAGCCTCACTGGCTTCTCCTACAATGAGCAGTTCTTC. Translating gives CASSLTGFSYNEQFF.

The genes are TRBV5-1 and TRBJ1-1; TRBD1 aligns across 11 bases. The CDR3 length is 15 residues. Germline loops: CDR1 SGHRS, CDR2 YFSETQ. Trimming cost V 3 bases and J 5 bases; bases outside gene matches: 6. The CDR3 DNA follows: TGCGCCAGCAGCTGGACCGGGACAGGGGGTACTGAAGCTTTCTTT. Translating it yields CASSWTGTGGTEAFF.